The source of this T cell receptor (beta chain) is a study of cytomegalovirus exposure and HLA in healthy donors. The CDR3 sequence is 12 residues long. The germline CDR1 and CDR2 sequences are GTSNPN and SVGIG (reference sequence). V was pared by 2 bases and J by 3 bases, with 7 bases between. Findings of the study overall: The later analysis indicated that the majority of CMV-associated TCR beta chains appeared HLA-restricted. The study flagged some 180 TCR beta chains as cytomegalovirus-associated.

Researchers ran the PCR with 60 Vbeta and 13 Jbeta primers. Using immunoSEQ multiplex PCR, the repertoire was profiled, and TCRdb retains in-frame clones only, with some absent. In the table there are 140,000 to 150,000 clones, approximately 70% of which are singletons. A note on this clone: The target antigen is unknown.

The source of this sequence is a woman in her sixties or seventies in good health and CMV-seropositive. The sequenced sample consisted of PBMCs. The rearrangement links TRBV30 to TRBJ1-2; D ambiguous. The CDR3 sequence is CAWSYPDYGYTF. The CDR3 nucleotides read TGTGCCTGGAGTTACCCAGACTATGGCTACACCTTC.